This T cell receptor delta chain was observed in a study of gamma-delta chains in newborns, infants, children. Overall study context: Microbial exposure reportedly drives polyclonal innate γδ T cell expansion after birth.

TCRdb re-called the reads using CATT. The sample lists 7,500 or so delta-chain clones, over 9% seen once, with approximately 7.1% in the top ten. This clone has only a few counts. The TCR was taken from a child who was a newborn, infant or young child, either healthy, febrile or measles-vaccinated (not recorded which). Source material: blood.

Here the CDR3 reads CACDTVLTGGYGNASDKLIF. The CDR3 region has the DNA TGTGCCTGTGACACCGTCCTGACTGGGGGATACGGCAATGCGTCCGATAAACTCATCTTT. The chain combines TRDV2 with TRDJ1; TRDD3 agrees at 13 bases. Per germline, CDR1 GEAIGNYY and CDR2 EKD. This CDR3 has 20 amino acids. The J segment lost 3 bases and the V segment lost 0 bases, leaving 15 bases of the junction unmatched.